Listed here are 11 T cell receptor beta chains from one sample, sequenced in a study of shared clonotypes between healthy human individuals. Data came from immunoSEQ multiplex PCR; TCRdb stores just in-frame clones and leaves some out. The data show some 1,900,000 clones, roughly 94% seen once. CD45RO-negative, CCR7-selected cells formed the naive CD8 fraction, which excluded terminally differentiated effector memory CD45RA+ cells. Sequencing was carried out using naive CD8+ T cells sorted from blood. The receptor source for this set is a man in his late teens or twenties in good health.

This chain links TRBV7-9 with TRBJ1-3; D is undetermined. Germline CDR1 reads SEHNR; CDR2 reads FQNEAQ (reference sequence). The V end lost 5 bases, the J end lost 3 bases, and 11 bases lay between the germline ends. There are 14 residues in the CDR3. The CDR3 sequence: CASSPREDGNTIYF. CDR3 bases: TGTGCCAGCAGCCCACGGGAAGATGGAAACACCATATATTTT.

The chain combines TRBV6-5 with TRBJ2-7; tentative D call: TRBD1 (6 bases). The ends were cut back, 6 bases at V and 2 bases at J, with 11 bases in the middle. CDR1 is MNHEY and CDR2 is SVGAGI in the germline V gene. CDR3 size: 13 residues. As DNA, the CDR3 is TGTGCCAGCAGCATGGACAGCACCTACGAGCAGTACTTC. Protein sequence: CASSMDSTYEQYF.

On this clone: Additional DNA sequences in this sample encode the identical CDR3. This chain joins TRBV5-1 and TRBJ2-1; D is uncertain. The ends were cut back, 0 bases at V and 5 bases at J, with 6 bases in the middle. Looked up from germline, CDR1 is SGHRS and CDR2 is YFSETQ. The CDR3 consists of 13 residues. The CDR3 here is CASSLESDNEQFF. As DNA, the CDR3 is TGCGCCAGCAGCTTGGAGTCCGACAATGAGCAGTTCTTC. Variable domain in full (rest from reference TRBV5-1 and TRBJ2-1): KAGVTQTPRYLIKTRGQQVTLSCSPISGHRSVSWYQQTPGQGLQFLFEYFSETQRNKGNFPGRFSGRQFSNSRSEMNVSTLELGDSALYLCASSLESDNEQFFGPGTRLTVL.

This chain joins TRBV11-3 and TRBJ2-5; 8 bases are a match to TRBD1. This CDR3 contains 16 residues. The J segment lost 5 bases and the V segment lost 6 bases, leaving 14 bases of the junction unmatched. Germline-derived CDR1 and CDR2 are SGHNT and YENEEA. CDR3: CASSRGQDVGVETQYF. The CDR3 DNA sequence: TGTGCCAGCAGTCGGGGACAGGACGTGGGTGTGGAGACCCAGTACTTC.

DNA for the CDR3: TGTGCCAGCAGTTACCTTCGTACAGGGCTGAACACTGAAGCTTTCTTT. It codes for CASSYLRTGLNTEAFF. This chain links TRBV6-5 with TRBJ1-1, with D perhaps TRBD1 (6 bases). Trimming took off 2 bases at V and 0 bases at J, with 13 bases between the two ends. Germline V CDR1 and CDR2: MNHEY, SVGAGI. There are 16 residues in the CDR3.

The rearrangement uses TRBV27 and TRBJ2-3, with TRBD1 matching 7 bases. Trimming at V came to 5 bases and at J to 2 bases, leaving 4 bases not matched to a gene. The CDR3 has 14 residues. The V gene's germline CDR1 is MNHEY and CDR2 SMNVEV (reference sequence). CDR3 bases: TGTGCCAGCAGTCCCAGGGGGTTCACAGATACGCAGTATTTT. It specifies CASSPRGFTDTQYF.

The rearrangement joins TRBV9 to TRBJ2-7; tentatively, D is TRBD1 (8 bases). V was pared by 3 bases and J by 5 bases, with 18 bases between. Germline V gene lookup returns CDR1 SGDLS and CDR2 YYNGEE. This CDR3 has 15 amino acids. CDR3 coding DNA: TGTGCCAGCAGCGAAGGGAACAGGGGGGGGAACGAGCAGTACTTC. Protein: CASSEGNRGGNEQYF.

For the CDR3, the DNA is TGTGCCAGCAGCTCTCCGACCTCGACCGACTATGGCTACACCTTC. Its protein is CASSSPTSTDYGYTF. This chain links TRBV13 with TRBJ1-2; D is uncertain. The germline CDR1 and CDR2 sequences are PRHDT and FYEKMQ (reference sequence). V shed 4 bases and J shed 3 bases, with 15 bases lying between them. The CDR3 has 15 residues.

The chain joins TRBV7-9 to TRBJ2-3; 10 nucleotides agree with TRBD2. The CDR3 spans 16 residues. After removal of 3 bases from V and 2 bases from J, the junction contained 5 bases not matched to a gene. CDR1 is SEHNR and CDR2 is FQNEAQ in the germline V gene (reference sequence). The CDR3 is CASSFASGGPTDTQYF. The CDR3 nucleotides are TGTGCCAGCAGCTTCGCTAGCGGGGGCCCCACAGATACGCAGTATTTT.

The table lists this clone with a count of one. The chain carries TRBV13 and TRBJ2-5; possible D gene TRBD2, 5 bases. Germline loops: CDR1 PRHDT, CDR2 FYEKMQ (reference sequence). The CDR3 contains 14 residues. Trimming shortened V by 5 bases and J by 5 bases, and 15 bases separated the two germline ends. The CDR3 DNA follows: TGTGCCAGCAGCCCCGGACTTATGGAGGAGACCCAGTACTTC. It translates to CASSPGLMEETQYF.

The rearrangement uses TRBV7-9 and TRBJ2-5; D possibly uses TRBD1 or TRBD2 (5 bases each). V was clipped by 4 bases and J by 9 bases, with 27 bases between them. The germline V gene has CDR1 SEHNR and CDR2 FQNEAQ (reference sequence). The CDR3 is 17 residues long. CDR3 protein: CASSSRTDIGAREAQYF. CDR3 DNA sequence: TGTGCCAGCAGCTCTAGGACCGACATCGGGGCAAGAGAAGCCCAGTACTTC.